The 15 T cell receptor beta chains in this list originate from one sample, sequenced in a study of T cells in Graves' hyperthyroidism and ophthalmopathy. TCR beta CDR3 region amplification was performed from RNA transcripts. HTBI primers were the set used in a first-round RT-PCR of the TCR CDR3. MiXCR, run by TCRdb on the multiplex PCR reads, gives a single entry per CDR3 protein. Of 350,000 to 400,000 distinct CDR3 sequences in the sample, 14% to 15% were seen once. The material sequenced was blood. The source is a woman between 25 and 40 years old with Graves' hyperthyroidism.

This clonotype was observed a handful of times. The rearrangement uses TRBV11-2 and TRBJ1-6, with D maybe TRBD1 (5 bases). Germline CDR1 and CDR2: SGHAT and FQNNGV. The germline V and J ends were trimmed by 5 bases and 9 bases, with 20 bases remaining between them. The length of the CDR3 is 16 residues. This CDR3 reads CASSVARERASSPLHF. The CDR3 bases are TGTGCCAGCAGCGTCGCCAGGGAAAGGGCTAGTTCACCCCTCCACTTT.

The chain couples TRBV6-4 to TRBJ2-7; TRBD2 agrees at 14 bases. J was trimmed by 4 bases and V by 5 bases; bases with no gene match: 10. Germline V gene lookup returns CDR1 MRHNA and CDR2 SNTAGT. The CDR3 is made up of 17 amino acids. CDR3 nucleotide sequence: TGTGCCAGCAGTTACATGCCCGGACTAGCGGGAGGTTACGAGCAGTACTTC. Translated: CASSYMPGLAGGYEQYF.

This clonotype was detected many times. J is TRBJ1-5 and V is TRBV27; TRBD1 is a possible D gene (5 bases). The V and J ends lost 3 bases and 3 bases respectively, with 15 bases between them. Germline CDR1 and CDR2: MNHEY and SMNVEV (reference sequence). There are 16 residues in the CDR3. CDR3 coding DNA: TGTGCCAGCAGTTTTAGCCAGGGAAAAGTCAATCAGCCCCAGCATTTT. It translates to CASSFSQGKVNQPQHF.

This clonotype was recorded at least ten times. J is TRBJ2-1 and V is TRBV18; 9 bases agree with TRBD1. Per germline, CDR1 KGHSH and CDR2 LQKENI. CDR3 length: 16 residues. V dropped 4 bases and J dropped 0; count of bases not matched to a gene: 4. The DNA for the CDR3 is TGTGCCAGCTCACATTCACAGGGGGCCTCCTACAATGAGCAGTTCTTC. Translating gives CASSHSQGASYNEQFF.

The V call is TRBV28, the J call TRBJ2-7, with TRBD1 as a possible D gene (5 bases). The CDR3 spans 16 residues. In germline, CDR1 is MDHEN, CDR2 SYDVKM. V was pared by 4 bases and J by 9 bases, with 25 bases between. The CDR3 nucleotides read TGTGCCAGCAGTTCCAACCAGGGCTATGGGAAGTATGGGCAGTACTTC. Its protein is CASSSNQGYGKYGQYF.

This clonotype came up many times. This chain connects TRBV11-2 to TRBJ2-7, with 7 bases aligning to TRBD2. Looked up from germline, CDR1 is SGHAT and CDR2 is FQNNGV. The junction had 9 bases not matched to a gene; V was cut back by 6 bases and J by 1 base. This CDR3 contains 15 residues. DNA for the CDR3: TGTGCCAGCAGACGGACTAGTCTACCTTCCTACGAGCAGTACTTC. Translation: CASRRTSLPSYEQYF.

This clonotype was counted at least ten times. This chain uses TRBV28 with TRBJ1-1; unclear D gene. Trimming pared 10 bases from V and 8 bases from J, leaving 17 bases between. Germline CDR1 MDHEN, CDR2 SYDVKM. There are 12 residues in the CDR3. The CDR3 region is CATHAGGLEAFF. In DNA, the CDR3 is TGTGCCACCCATGCAGGAGGGTTAGAAGCTTTCTTT.

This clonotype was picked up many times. The CDR3 DNA reads TGTGCCAGCATCTCGCCCCCGGAGATCTCCTACGAGCAGTACTTC. Amino acids: CASISPPEISYEQYF. The chain uses TRBV7-9 and TRBJ2-7; D gene uncertain. Trimming pared 7 bases from V and 0 bases from J, leaving 16 bases between. The germline gives CDR1 SEHNR, CDR2 FQNEAQ (reference sequence). The CDR3 runs to 15 residues.

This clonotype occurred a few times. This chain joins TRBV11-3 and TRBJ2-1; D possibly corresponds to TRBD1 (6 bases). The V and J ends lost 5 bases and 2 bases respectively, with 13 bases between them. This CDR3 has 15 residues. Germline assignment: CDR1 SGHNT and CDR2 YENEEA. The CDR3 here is CASSTGTPTYNEQFF. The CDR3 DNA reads TGTGCCAGCAGCACCGGGACACCTACCTACAATGAGCAGTTCTTC.

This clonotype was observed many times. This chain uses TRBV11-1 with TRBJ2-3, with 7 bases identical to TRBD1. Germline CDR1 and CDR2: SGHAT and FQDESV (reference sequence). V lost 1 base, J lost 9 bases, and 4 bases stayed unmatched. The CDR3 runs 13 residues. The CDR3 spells CASSLVRTGTQYF. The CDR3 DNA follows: TGTGCCAGCAGCTTAGTCCGGACAGGAACGCAGTATTTT.

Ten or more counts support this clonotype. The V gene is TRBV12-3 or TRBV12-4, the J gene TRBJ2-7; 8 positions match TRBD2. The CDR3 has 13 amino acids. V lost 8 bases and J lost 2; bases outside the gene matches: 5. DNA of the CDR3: TGTGCCAGCCGTAGCGGGACGACCTACGAGCAGTACTTC. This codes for CASRSGTTYEQYF.

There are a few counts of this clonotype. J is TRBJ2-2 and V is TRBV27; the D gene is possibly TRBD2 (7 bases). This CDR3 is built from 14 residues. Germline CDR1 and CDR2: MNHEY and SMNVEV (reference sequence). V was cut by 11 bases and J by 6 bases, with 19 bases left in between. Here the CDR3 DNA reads TGTGCCGCTGGAGGGGGGGCGAGGGCCGGGGAGCTGTTTTTT. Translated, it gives CAAGGGARAGELFF.

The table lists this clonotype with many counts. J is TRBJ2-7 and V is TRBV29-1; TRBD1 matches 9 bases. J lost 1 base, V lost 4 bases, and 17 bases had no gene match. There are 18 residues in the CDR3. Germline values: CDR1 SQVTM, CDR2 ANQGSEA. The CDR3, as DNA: TGCAGCGTTGTAAAATCCCGGTCCGGGACAGGGTATTCCTACGAGCAGTACTTC. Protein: CSVVKSRSGTGYSYEQYF.

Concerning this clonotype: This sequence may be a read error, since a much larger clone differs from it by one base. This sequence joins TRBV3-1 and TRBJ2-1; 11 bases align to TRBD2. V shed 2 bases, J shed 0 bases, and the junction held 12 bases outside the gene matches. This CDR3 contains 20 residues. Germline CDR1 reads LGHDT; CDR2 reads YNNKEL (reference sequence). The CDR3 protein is CASSQWGLAGGGSSYNEQFF. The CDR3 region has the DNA TGTGCCAGCAGCCAATGGGGTCTAGCGGGAGGAGGAAGCTCCTACAATGAGCAGTTCTTC.

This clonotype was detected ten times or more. CDR3 protein: CASRRAGVSYEQYF. The CDR3 DNA reads TGTGCCAGCAGGAGAGCGGGAGTCTCCTACGAGCAGTACTTC. V and J are TRBV27 and TRBJ2-7; 8 nucleotides align to TRBD2. Trimming took 6 bases from V and 0 from J; bases not matched to a gene: 4. In germline, CDR1 is MNHEY, CDR2 SMNVEV (reference sequence). The CDR3 has 14 amino acids.